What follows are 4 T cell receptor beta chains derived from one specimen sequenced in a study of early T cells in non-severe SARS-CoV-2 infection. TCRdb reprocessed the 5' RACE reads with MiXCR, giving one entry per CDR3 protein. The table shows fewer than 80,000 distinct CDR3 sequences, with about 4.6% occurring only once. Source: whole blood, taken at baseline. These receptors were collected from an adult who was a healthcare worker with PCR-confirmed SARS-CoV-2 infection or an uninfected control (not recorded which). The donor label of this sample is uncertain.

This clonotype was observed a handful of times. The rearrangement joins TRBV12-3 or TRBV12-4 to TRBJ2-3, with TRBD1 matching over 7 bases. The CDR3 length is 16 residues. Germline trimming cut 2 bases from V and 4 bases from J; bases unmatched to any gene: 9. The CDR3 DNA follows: TGTGCCAGCAGTTTACCGGGACAGTTCAGGCCAGATACGCAGTATTTT. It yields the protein CASSLPGQFRPDTQYF.

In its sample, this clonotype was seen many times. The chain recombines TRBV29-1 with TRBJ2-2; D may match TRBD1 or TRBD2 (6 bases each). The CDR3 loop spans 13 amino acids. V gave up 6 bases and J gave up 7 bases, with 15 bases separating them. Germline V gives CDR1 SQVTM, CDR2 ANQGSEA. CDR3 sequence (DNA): TGCAGCGTAATACCACAGGGAGGCGGGGAGCTGTTTTTT. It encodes CSVIPQGGGELFF.

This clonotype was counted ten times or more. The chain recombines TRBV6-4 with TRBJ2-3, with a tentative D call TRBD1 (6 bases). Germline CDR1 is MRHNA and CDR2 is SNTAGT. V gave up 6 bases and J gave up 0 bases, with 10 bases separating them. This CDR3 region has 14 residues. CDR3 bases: TGTGCCAGCAGCCCTCAGGGGAGCACAGATACGCAGTATTTT. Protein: CASSPQGSTDTQYF.

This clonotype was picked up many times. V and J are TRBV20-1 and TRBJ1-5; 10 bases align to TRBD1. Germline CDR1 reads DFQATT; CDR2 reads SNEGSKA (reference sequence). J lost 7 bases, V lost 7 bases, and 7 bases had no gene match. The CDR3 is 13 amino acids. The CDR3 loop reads CSVAPGQGQPQHF. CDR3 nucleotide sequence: TGCAGTGTCGCTCCGGGACAGGGGCAGCCCCAGCATTTT.